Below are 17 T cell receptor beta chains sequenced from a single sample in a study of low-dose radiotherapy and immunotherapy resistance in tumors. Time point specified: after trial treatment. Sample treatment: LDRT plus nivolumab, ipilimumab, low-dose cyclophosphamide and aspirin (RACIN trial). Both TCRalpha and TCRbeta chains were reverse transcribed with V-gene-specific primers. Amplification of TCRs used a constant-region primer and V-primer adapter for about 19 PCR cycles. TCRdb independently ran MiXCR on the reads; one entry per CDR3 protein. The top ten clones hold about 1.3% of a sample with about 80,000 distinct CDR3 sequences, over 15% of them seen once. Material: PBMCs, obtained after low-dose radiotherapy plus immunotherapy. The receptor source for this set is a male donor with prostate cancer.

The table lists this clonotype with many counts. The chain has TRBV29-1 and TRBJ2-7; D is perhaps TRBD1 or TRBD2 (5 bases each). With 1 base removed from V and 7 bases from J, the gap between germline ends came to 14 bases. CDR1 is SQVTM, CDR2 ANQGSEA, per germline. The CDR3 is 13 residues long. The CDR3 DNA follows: TGCAGCGTTGAAGCGAGGGGAGTGGGGGAGCAGTACTTC. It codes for CSVEARGVGEQYF.

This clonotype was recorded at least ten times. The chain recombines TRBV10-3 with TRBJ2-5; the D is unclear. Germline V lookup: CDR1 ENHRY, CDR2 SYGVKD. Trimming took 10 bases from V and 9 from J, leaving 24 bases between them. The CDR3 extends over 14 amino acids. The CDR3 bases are TGTGCCACCGCTGGTGATGGCCAAATCAGTTCCCAGTACTTC. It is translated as CATAGDGQISSQYF.

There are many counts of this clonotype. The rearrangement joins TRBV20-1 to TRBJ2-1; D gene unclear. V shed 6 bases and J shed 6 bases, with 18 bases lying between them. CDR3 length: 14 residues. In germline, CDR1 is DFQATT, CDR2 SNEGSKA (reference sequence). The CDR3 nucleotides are TGCAGTGCGCCCCAAAAGCCGGAGACCAATGAGCAGTTCTTC. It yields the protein CSAPQKPETNEQFF.

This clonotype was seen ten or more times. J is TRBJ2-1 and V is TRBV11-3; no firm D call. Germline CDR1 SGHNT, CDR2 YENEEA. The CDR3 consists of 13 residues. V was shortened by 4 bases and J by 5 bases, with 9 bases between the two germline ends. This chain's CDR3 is CASSSGPNNEQFF. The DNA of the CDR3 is TGTGCCAGCAGCTCCGGGCCAAACAATGAGCAGTTCTTC.

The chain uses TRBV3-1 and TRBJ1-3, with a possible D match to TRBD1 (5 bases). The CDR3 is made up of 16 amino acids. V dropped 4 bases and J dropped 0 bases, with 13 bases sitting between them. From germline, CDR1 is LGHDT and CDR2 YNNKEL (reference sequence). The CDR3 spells CASSPRDFYSGNTIYF. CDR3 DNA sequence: TGTGCCAGCAGCCCCCGGGACTTTTACTCTGGAAACACCATATATTTT.

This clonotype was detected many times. The CDR3 DNA reads as TGTGCCAGCACTATACGGGGCCAGAGCTACGAGCAGTACTTC. Translated: CASTIRGQSYEQYF. J is TRBJ2-7 and V is TRBV28; D might be TRBD1 or TRBD2, each matching 5 bases. Germline V CDR1 and CDR2: MDHEN, SYDVKM. This CDR3 contains 14 residues. The V end was cut by 7 bases, the J end by 3 bases, with 16 bases between.

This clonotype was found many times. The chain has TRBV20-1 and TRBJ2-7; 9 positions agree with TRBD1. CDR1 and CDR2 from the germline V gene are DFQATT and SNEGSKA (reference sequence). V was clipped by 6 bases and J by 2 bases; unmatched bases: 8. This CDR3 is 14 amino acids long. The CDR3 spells CSATGTGSAYEQYF. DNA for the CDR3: TGCAGTGCCACGGGGACAGGGTCAGCCTACGAGCAGTACTTC.

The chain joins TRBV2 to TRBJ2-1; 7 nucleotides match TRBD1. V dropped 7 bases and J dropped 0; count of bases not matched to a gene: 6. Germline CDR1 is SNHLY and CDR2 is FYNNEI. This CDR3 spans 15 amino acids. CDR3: CASTTDRVSYNEQFF. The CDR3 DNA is TGTGCCAGCACCACTGACAGGGTCTCCTACAATGAGCAGTTCTTC. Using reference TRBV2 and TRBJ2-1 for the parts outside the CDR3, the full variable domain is EPEVTQTPSHQVTQMGQEVILRCVPISNHLYFYWYRQILGQKVEFLVSFYNNEISEKSEIFDDQFSVERPDGSNFTLKIRSTKLEDSAMYFCASTTDRVSYNEQFFGPGTRLTVL.

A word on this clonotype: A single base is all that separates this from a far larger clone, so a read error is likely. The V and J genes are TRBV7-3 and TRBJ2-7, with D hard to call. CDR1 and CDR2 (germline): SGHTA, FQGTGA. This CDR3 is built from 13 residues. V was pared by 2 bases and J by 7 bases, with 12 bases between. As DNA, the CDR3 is TGTGCCAGCAGCTTAGGGGTAGACAATGAGCAGTACTTC. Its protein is CASSLGVDNEQYF.

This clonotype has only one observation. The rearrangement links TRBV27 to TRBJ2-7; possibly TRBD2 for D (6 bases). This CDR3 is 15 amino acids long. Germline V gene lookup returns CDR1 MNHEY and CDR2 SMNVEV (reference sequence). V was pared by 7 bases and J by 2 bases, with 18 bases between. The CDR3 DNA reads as TGTGCCAGCACCACGCGGGGTGGGGCGACCTACGAGCAGTACTTC. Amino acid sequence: CASTTRGGATYEQYF.

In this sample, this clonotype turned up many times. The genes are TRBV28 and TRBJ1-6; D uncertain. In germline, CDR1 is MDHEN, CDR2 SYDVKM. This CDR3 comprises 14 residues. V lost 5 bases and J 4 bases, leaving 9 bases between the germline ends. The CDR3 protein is CASSTEQYNSPLHF. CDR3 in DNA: TGTGCCAGCAGTACGGAACAATATAATTCACCCCTCCACTTT.

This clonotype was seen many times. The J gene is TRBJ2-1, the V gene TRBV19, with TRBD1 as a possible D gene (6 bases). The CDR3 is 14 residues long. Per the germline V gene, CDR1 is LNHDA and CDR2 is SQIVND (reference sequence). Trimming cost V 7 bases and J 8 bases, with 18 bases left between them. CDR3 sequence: CASKTPGPGDEQFF. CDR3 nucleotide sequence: TGTGCCAGTAAAACACCGGGACCAGGGGATGAGCAGTTCTTC.

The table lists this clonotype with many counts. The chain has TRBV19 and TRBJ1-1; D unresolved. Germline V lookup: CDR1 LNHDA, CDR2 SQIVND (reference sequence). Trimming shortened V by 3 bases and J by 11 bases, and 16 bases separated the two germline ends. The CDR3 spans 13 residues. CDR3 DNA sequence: TGTGCCAGTAGTATCCAAGGCCCAAGGGAGGCTTTCTTT. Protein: CASSIQGPREAFF.

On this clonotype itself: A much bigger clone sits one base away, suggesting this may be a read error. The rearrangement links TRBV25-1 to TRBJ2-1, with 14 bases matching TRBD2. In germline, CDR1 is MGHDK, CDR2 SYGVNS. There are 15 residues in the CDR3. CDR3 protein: CPSSATSGRANEQFF. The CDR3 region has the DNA TGTCCCAGCAGCGCGACTAGCGGGAGGGCCAATGAGCAGTTCTTC.

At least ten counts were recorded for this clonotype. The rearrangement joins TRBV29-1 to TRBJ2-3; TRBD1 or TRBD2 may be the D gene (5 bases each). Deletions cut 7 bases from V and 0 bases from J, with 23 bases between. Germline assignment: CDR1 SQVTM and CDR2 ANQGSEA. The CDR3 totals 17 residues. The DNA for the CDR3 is TGCAGCGCACCTCCCGGGACCGATACCTCTAGCACAGATACGCAGTATTTT. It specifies CSAPPGTDTSSTDTQYF.

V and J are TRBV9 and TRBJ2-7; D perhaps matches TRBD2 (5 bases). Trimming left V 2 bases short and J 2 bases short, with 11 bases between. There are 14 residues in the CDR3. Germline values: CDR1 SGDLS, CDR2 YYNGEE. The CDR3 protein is CASSVGLLAYEQYF. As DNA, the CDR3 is TGTGCCAGCAGCGTGGGGTTACTAGCCTACGAGCAGTACTTC. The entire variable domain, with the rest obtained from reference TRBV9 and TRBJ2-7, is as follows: DSGVTQTPKHLITATGQRVTLRCSPRSGDLSVYWYQQSLDQGLQFLIQYYNGEERAKGNILERFSAQQFPDLHSELNLSSLELGDSALYFCASSVGLLAYEQYFGPGTRLTVT.

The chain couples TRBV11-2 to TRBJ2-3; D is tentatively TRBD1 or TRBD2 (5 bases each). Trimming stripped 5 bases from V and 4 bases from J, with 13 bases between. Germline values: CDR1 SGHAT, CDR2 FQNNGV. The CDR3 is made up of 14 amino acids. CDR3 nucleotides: TGTGCCAGCAGCCCGGGGCGCGGTGCAGATACGCAGTATTTT. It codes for CASSPGRGADTQYF.